The 30 T cell receptor beta chains below come from one sample, sequenced in a study of prognosis after radiotherapy for stage I lung cancer. The study amplified the TCR beta CDR3 region from genomic DNA. This amplification was carried out by two rounds of multiplex PCR. Round-one PCR had primers specific to each TRBV and TRBJ gene. From the multiplex PCR reads, TCRdb called clonotypes with MiXCR, one entry per CDR3 protein. The repertoire consists of roughly 13,000 distinct CDR3 sequences, with around three fifths occurring once and the leading ten covering 26%. The sample consisted of PBMCs, taken before or after stereotactic body radiation therapy (not recorded which). Receptors were obtained from a donor over 45 with non-small cell lung cancer.

This clonotype was counted a single time. This sequence joins TRBV20-1 and TRBJ1-6; D perhaps matches TRBD1 (5 bases). This CDR3 comprises 13 residues. Germline loops: CDR1 DFQATT, CDR2 SNEGSKA (reference sequence). Deletions cut 5 bases from V and 8 bases from J, with 13 bases between. This CDR3 reads CSAGGKGYSPLHF. In DNA form, the CDR3 reads TGCAGTGCTGGGGGAAAGGGATATTCACCCCTCCACTTT.

By share, this clonotype counts as medium-sized (0.01 to 0.1%). V is TRBV27 and J is TRBJ1-6; D is unresolved. The CDR3 sequence is 14 residues long. The V end was cut by 5 bases, the J end by 7 bases, with 12 bases between. Germline V gene lookup returns CDR1 MNHEY and CDR2 SMNVEV (reference sequence). The DNA for the CDR3 is TGTGCCAGCAGTCCTCTCTCGACCAATTCACCCCTCCACTTT. Amino acids: CASSPLSTNSPLHF.

The chain has TRBV7-9 and TRBJ2-5; 12 bases align to TRBD2. CDR1 is SEHNR and CDR2 is FQNEAQ in the germline V gene (reference sequence). This CDR3 spans 15 amino acids. The J segment lost 5 bases and the V segment lost 2 bases, leaving 3 bases of the junction unmatched. CDR3 sequence: CASSLWTSGTETQYF. The CDR3 DNA sequence: TGTGCCAGCAGCTTATGGACTAGCGGGACTGAGACCCAGTACTTC.

About this clonotype itself: This likely reflects a read error, since a far larger clone is one base away. The chain carries TRBV28 and TRBJ2-5, with TRBD2 matching 12 bases. The assigned J gene may be wrong: the sequence end matches TRBJ2-1 better. Looked up from germline, CDR1 is MDHEN and CDR2 is SYDVKM. This CDR3 spans 16 amino acids. The CDR3 coding sequence is TGTGCCAGCAGTTTGTCTCTAGCGGGAGGGTACAATGATCAGTTCTTC. Protein product: CASSLSLAGGYNDQFF.

The table lists this clonotype with a count of one. At one end the junction does not follow the germline gene, possibly because of a read error. J is TRBJ2-2 and V is TRBV6-1; D could derive from TRBD1 or TRBD2 (5 bases each). Germline CDR1 MNHNS, CDR2 SASEGT. The CDR3 contains 16 residues. For the CDR3, the DNA is TGTTCCAGCAGTGAGTTTGTGGGAACGGACACCGGGGAGCGGTTTTTT. Translated, it gives CSSSEFVGTDTGERFF.

The rearrangement uses TRBV5-1 and TRBJ2-2, with TRBD2 identical over 11 bases. Germline V CDR1 and CDR2: SGHRS, YFSETQ. Unmatched junction bases numbered 6, after V lost 4 bases and J lost 7 bases. The CDR3 length is 15 residues. The CDR3 sequence is CASSQTSGIGGELFF. In DNA form, the CDR3 reads TGCGCCAGCAGCCAGACTAGCGGGATAGGCGGGGAGCTGTTTTTT.

This chain uses TRBV20-1 with TRBJ2-3; 14 nucleotides match TRBD2. Looked up from germline, CDR1 is DFQATT and CDR2 is SNEGSKA (reference sequence). The CDR3 runs 15 residues. The ends lost 8 bases at V and 2 bases at J; junction bases unmatched: 6. The CDR3 is CSPGTSGSYTDTQYF. The CDR3 bases are TGCAGTCCCGGGACTAGCGGGAGTTACACAGATACGCAGTATTTT.

Ten or more counts support this clonotype. The V call is TRBV20-1, the J call TRBJ2-1, with 12 bases lining up with TRBD2. Trimming at V came to 0 bases and at J to 4 bases, leaving 4 bases not matched to a gene. CDR1 is DFQATT, CDR2 SNEGSKA, per germline (reference sequence). There are 16 residues in the CDR3. CDR3 nucleotides: TGCAGTGCTAGAGAGGGGCTAGCGGGAGGGTACAATGAGCAGTTCTTC. Amino acid sequence: CSAREGLAGGYNEQFF.

The V and J genes are TRBV7-3 and TRBJ2-1; D possibly corresponds to TRBD2 (6 bases). Trimming shortened V by 2 bases and J by 7 bases, and 15 bases separated the two germline ends. This CDR3 comprises 15 residues. Germline CDR1 reads SGHTA; CDR2 reads FQGTGA. The CDR3 region has the DNA TGTGCCAGCAGCTTATATCCGGGAGTCGGTAATGAGCAGTTCTTC. Protein: CASSLYPGVGNEQFF. The full variable domain, in which reference TRBV7-3 and TRBJ2-1 provide the parts outside the CDR3, is GAGVSQTPSNKVTEKGKYVELRCDPISGHTALYWYRQSLGQGPEFLIYFQGTGAADDSGLPNDRFFAVRPEGSVSTLKIQRTERGDSAVYLCASSLYPGVGNEQFFGPGTRLTVL.

A word on this clonotype: Since a far larger clone is one base different, this is likely a read error. Without the conserved terminal phenylalanine or tryptophan, this CDR3 likely stems from a read error. V gene TRBV7-2 combines with J gene TRBJ2-1; D uncertain. Between the trimmed V and J ends, which lost 1 base and 1 base, there was a span of 5 bases. This CDR3 is 14 amino acids long. Germline CDR1 is SGHTA and CDR2 is FQGNSA. The DNA for the CDR3 is TGTGCCAGCAGCTTAGATCTATCCTACAATGAGCAGTTCTTA. Its protein is CASSLDLSYNEQFL.

The V and J genes are TRBV5-1 and TRBJ2-2; perhaps TRBD1 as D (6 bases). The CDR3 consists of 17 residues. Germline CDR1 reads SGHRS; CDR2 reads YFSETQ. The germline V and J ends were trimmed by 4 bases and 1 base, with 17 bases remaining between them. The CDR3 protein is CASSRDLGTWNTGELFF. The CDR3 DNA follows: TGCGCCAGCAGCAGGGATTTGGGGACATGGAACACCGGGGAGCTGTTTTTT.

Of note for this clonotype: One end of the junction varies from germline; a read error may be responsible. The V gene is TRBV11-2, the J gene TRBJ2-7; D not resolved. The CDR3 has 14 amino acids. Germline assignment: CDR1 SGHAT and CDR2 FQNNGV. The CDR3, as DNA: TGTGCCAGTAGCTTGACCGACGCCACCTGCGAGCAGTACTTC. Protein: CASSLTDATCEQYF.

This clonotype was seen once. It is likely a read error: a sequence one base away is far more abundant. The chain links TRBV6-4 to TRBJ2-3; no definite D call. Looked up from germline, CDR1 is MRHNA and CDR2 is SNTAGT. V was pared by 8 bases and J by 5 bases, with 8 bases between. This CDR3 comprises 11 residues. The CDR3 nucleotides are TGTGCCAGCTTTTACTTAGATACGCAGTATTTT. The encoded protein is CASFYLDTQYF.

Relative to its sample, this clonotype is medium-sized. The rearrangement uses TRBV6-1 and TRBJ2-3; D possibly corresponds to TRBD1 (5 bases). The CDR3 has 14 amino acids. Germline-derived CDR1 and CDR2 are MNHNS and SASEGT. Trimming removed 4 bases from V and 2 bases from J, with 10 bases in between. The CDR3 here is CASSGQPHTDTQYF. The DNA for the CDR3 is TGTGCCAGCAGTGGACAGCCACACACAGATACGCAGTATTTT.

This clonotype has just a few counts. This sequence joins TRBV28 and TRBJ1-3, with D possibly matching TRBD1 (5 bases). V gave up 5 bases and J gave up 4 bases, with 12 bases separating them. From germline, CDR1 is MDHEN and CDR2 SYDVKM. CDR3 size: 14 residues. The CDR3 sequence: CASSPQVTGNTIYF. CDR3 DNA sequence: TGTGCCAGCAGTCCACAGGTTACCGGAAACACCATATATTTT. Complete variable domain (other parts from reference TRBV28 and TRBJ1-3): DVKVTQSSRYLVKRTGEKVFLECVQDMDHENMFWYRQDPGLGLRLIYFSYDVKMKEKGDIPEGYSVSREKKERFSLILESASTNQTSMYLCASSPQVTGNTIYFGEGSWLTVV.

The V call is TRBV6-5, the J call TRBJ2-2; the match to TRBD2 covers 12 bases. Per germline, CDR1 MNHEY and CDR2 SVGAGI. With V trimmed by 4 bases and J by 2 bases, 5 bases remained unmatched. The CDR3 has 17 amino acids. DNA of the CDR3: TGTGCCAGCAGTTGGGGACTAGCGGGTCTCAACACCGGGGAGCTGTTTTTT. Protein sequence: CASSWGLAGLNTGELFF.

Ten or more counts support this clonotype. V is TRBV19 and J is TRBJ2-7; D unclear. V lost 0 bases, J lost 4 bases, and 7 bases lay in between. The germline V gene encodes CDR1 LNHDA and CDR2 SQIVND (reference sequence). CDR3 size: 13 residues. The CDR3 DNA reads as TGTGCCAGTAGTATAGATCTATTTTACGAGCAGTACTTC. Its protein is CASSIDLFYEQYF.

Details on this clonotype: Germline and junction disagree at one end, which may indicate a read error. V gene TRBV27 combines with J gene TRBJ2-6; 13 nucleotides line up with TRBD2. Germline assignment: CDR1 MNHEY and CDR2 SMNVEV (reference sequence). The CDR3 totals 18 residues. The CDR3 loop reads CASSQRTSGSIGDNVLTF. The CDR3, as DNA: TGTGCCAGCAGTCAACGGACTAGCGGGAGTATTGGGGACAACGTACTGACTTTC.

This clonotype is medium-sized in the sample. The genes are TRBV2 and TRBJ2-7; TRBD1 matches 10 bases. V trimming: 6 bases; J trimming: 3 bases; junction bases outside the gene matches: 5. Germline CDR1 reads SNHLY; CDR2 reads FYNNEI. The CDR3 is 14 amino acids. CDR3 amino acids: CASRDRGSLYEQYF. The CDR3 DNA reads TGTGCCAGCAGGGACAGGGGGAGTCTCTACGAGCAGTACTTC. Filled out from reference TRBV2 and TRBJ2-7, the complete variable domain reads EPEVTQTPSHQVTQMGQEVILRCVPISNHLYFYWYRQILGQKVEFLVSFYNNEISEKSEIFDDQFSVERPDGSNFTLKIRSTKLEDSAMYFCASRDRGSLYEQYFGPGTRLTVT.

At least ten counts were recorded for this clonotype. The rearrangement links TRBV5-1 to TRBJ2-1; no firm D call. The length of the CDR3 is 13 residues. Germline CDR1 is SGHRS and CDR2 is YFSETQ. The germline V and J ends were trimmed by 2 bases and 6 bases, with 9 bases remaining between them. The CDR3 loop reads CASSLGPINEQFF. CDR3 nucleotide sequence: TGCGCCAGCAGCTTAGGCCCGATCAATGAGCAGTTCTTC. Drawing the rest from reference TRBV5-1 and TRBJ2-1, the complete variable domain is KAGVTQTPRYLIKTRGQQVTLSCSPISGHRSVSWYQQTPGQGLQFLFEYFSETQRNKGNFPGRFSGRQFSNSRSEMNVSTLELGDSALYLCASSLGPINEQFFGPGTRLTVL.

About this clonotype: It is likely a read error: a sequence one base away is far more abundant. This chain uses TRBV7-8 with TRBJ2-5, with TRBD1 identical over 8 bases. Unmatched junction bases numbered 7, after V lost 6 bases and J lost 4 bases. This CDR3 is 14 amino acids long. Germline V CDR1 and CDR2: SGHVS, FQNEAQ. CDR3 loop: CASRPIDRGETQYF. The CDR3 DNA reads as TGTGCCAGCAGACCGATAGACAGGGGAGAGACCCAGTACTTC.

This clonotype was recorded many times. The genes are TRBV28 and TRBJ2-5; tentative D call: TRBD2 (6 bases). The CDR3 is made up of 14 amino acids. The V and J ends lost 2 bases and 4 bases respectively, with 11 bases between them. Germline lookup yields CDR1 MDHEN and CDR2 SYDVKM. The CDR3 DNA follows: TGTGCCAGCAGTTTAGTTGGGGGGAGAGAGACCCAGTACTTC. This sequence encodes CASSLVGGRETQYF. Based on the CDR3 plus reference TRBV28 and TRBJ2-5, the full variable domain is DVKVTQSSRYLVKRTGEKVFLECVQDMDHENMFWYRQDPGLGLRLIYFSYDVKMKEKGDIPEGYSVSREKKERFSLILESASTNQTSMYLCASSLVGGRETQYFGPGTRLLVL.

The gene calls are TRBV24-1 and TRBJ2-1; the D gene is possibly TRBD2 (5 bases). Germline V CDR1 and CDR2: KGHDR, SFDVKD. V was trimmed by 6 bases and J by 2 bases, leaving 10 bases between them. The CDR3 consists of 14 residues. CDR3: CATSIPGTYNEQFF. CDR3 bases: TGTGCCACCAGTATTCCGGGAACCTACAATGAGCAGTTCTTC.

The V and J genes are TRBV20-1 and TRBJ2-7; 7 bases agree with TRBD2. Trimming cost V 0 bases and J 0 bases; bases outside gene matches: 5. CDR3 length: 15 amino acids. Germline V gene sequence: CDR1 DFQATT, CDR2 SNEGSKA (reference sequence). CDR3 nucleotide sequence: TGCAGTGCTAGAGACCCAGCGGGGCGCTCCTACGAGCAGTACTTC. This codes for CSARDPAGRSYEQYF.

This clonotype was detected only a few times. A far larger clone is only one base removed, so a read error is likely. The V gene is TRBV6-9, the J gene TRBJ2-7; D is unclear. V was trimmed by 3 bases and J by 0 bases, leaving 12 bases between them. Germline-derived CDR1 and CDR2 are MNHGY and SVAAGI. CDR3 length equals 15 residues. CDR3 coding DNA: TGTGCCAGCAGTTACGGTAGCTGGAGCTCCTACGAGCAGTACTTC. Translating gives CASSYGSWSSYEQYF.

This clonotype has at least ten counts. The chain has TRBV6-5 and TRBJ1-4; unclear D gene. CDR3 size: 14 residues. V was clipped by 2 bases and J by 7 bases, with 11 bases between them. CDR1 is MNHEY, CDR2 SVGAGI, per germline. The CDR3 spells CASSYRGNSEKLFF. Written as DNA, the CDR3 is TGTGCCAGCAGTTACCGGGGTAATAGTGAAAAACTGTTTTTT.

This clonotype was recorded many times. This may be a read error: a much more frequent sequence differs by one nucleotide. This is likely a read error, given that the CDR3 carries no conserved phenylalanine or tryptophan at its end. This rearrangement joins TRBV20-1 to TRBJ1-2, with D possibly matching TRBD1 (5 bases). Between the trimmed V and J ends, which lost 1 base and 5 bases, there was a span of 20 bases. The germline V gene has CDR1 DFQATT and CDR2 SNEGSKA (reference sequence). The CDR3 runs 16 residues. The CDR3 region is CSARVARWGDGYGYTL. CDR3 nucleotide sequence: TGCAGTGCTAGAGTGGCGAGGTGGGGGGATGGATATGGCTACACCCTC.

Regarding this clonotype: This sequence may be a read error, since a much larger clone differs from it by one base. V is TRBV5-5 and J is TRBJ2-5; the D gene is possibly TRBD2 (6 bases). Germline V gives CDR1 SGHKS, CDR2 YYEKEE (reference sequence). The CDR3 spans 14 residues. The V gene lost 8 bases and the J gene lost 0 bases, with 14 bases spanning the gap. Written as DNA, the CDR3 is TGTGCCAGAAGCCGCCGCGGGGACCAAGAGACCCAGTACTTC. It yields the protein CARSRRGDQETQYF.

The chain couples TRBV10-3 to TRBJ2-7; the D gene is possibly TRBD1 (5 bases). Germline V gene sequence: CDR1 ENHRY, CDR2 SYGVKD. The germline V and J ends were trimmed by 2 bases and 4 bases, with 6 bases remaining between them. This CDR3 is 12 amino acids long. The CDR3 reads CAISERGYEQYF. CDR3 coding DNA: TGTGCCATCAGTGAGAGGGGATACGAGCAGTACTTC.

In the case of this clonotype: This is likely an artifact of a read error, given a far larger clone one base away. The J gene is TRBJ2-1, the V gene TRBV12-3 or TRBV12-4, with TRBD1 matching 8 bases. The J call may be mistaken, given a closer DNA end match to TRBJ2-7. CDR3 size: 17 residues. The CDR3 DNA reads TGTGCCAGCAGTTTACCGGTCGGACAGGGTATTTCCTACGAGCAGTACTTC. This gives the protein CASSLPVGQGISYEQYF.